This note documents a single T cell receptor (beta chain) sequence. The data were taken from a study of shared T cell receptors in the human thymus. Repertoires were generated with immunoSEQ multiplex PCR, while TCRdb's copy carries only in-frame clones and drops some. The sample includes 600,000 or so clones, 70% to 90% of them seen just once. V was clipped by 8 bases and J by 8 bases; unmatched bases: 6. There are 12 residues in the CDR3. Germline CDR1 SNHLY, CDR2 FYNNEI. This same sample was also part of a study on human thymus T cells. This second study notes: Having surgery to correct congenital heart defects, healthy Finnish infants acted as the donors. Thymic and blood repertoires appeared to carry a bias in their V and J gene usage.

The sequenced sample consisted of thymocytes. This clonotype originated in a boy in the first two years of life with a congenital heart defect. The chain has TRBV2 and TRBJ1-2; 9 nucleotides agree with TRBD1. The CDR3 nucleotides read TGTGCCAGCGGTCGACAGGGGGAGGGCTACACCTTC. Its translation: CASGRQGEGYTF. Filled out from reference TRBV2 and TRBJ1-2, the complete variable domain reads EPEVTQTPSHQVTQMGQEVILRCVPISNHLYFYWYRQILGQKVEFLVSFYNNEISEKSEIFDDQFSVERPDGSNFTLKIRSTKLEDSAMYFCASGRQGEGYTFGSGTRLTVV.